This passage covers 13 T cell receptor beta chains from one sample sequenced in a study of blood T cell repertoires in COVID-19. Profiling relied on immunoSEQ multiplex PCR, and the TCRdb table lists in-frame clones only, not all of them. The data contain 70,000 or so clones, 82% of them singletons. The specimen was peripheral blood. Receptor source: a human donor in a cohort sampled during active COVID-19.

The CDR3 coding sequence is TGTGCCAGCTCAACCGGGACAGGGGGCGGCCCACAGTTCTTC. The encoded protein is CASSTGTGGGPQFF. The rearrangement links TRBV2 to TRBJ2-1; 12 bases fit TRBD1. V lost 8 bases to trimming and J lost 13 bases; unmatched junction nucleotides: 12. This CDR3 has 14 amino acids. CDR1 is SNHLY and CDR2 is FYNNEI in the germline V gene.

The chain carries TRBV3-1 (or the pseudogene TRBV3-2) and TRBJ2-7, with 12 bases that match TRBD2. The CDR3 has 14 residues. V was clipped by 4 bases and J by 4 bases; unmatched bases: 2. CDR1 and CDR2 from the germline V gene are LGHDT and YNNKEL (reference sequence). CDR3 DNA sequence: TGTGCCAGCAGCCGACTAGCGGGGGATTACGAGCAGTACTTC. This encodes CASSRLAGDYEQYF.

This sequence joins TRBV5-1 and TRBJ1-1; D gene uncertain. The CDR3 extends over 15 amino acids. V lost 4 bases, J lost 1 base, and 14 bases lay in between. Germline values: CDR1 SGHRS, CDR2 YFSETQ. The CDR3 spells CASSPSGERNTEAFF. The CDR3 region has the DNA TGCGCCAGCAGCCCATCCGGGGAGAGGAACACTGAAGCTTTCTTT.

This clone was observed a single time. The rearrangement links TRBV6-1 to TRBJ1-2; the D gene is possibly TRBD1 (5 bases). This CDR3 contains 17 residues. Deletions cut 4 bases from V and 0 bases from J, with 18 bases between. Germline CDR1 MNHNS, CDR2 SASEGT. The CDR3, as DNA: TGTGCCAGCAGTGGGGGGGAAGGTAGGCGCACTAACTATGGCTACACCTTC. It encodes CASSGGEGRRTNYGYTF.

The chain links TRBV4-1 to TRBJ1-4, with D possibly being TRBD1 (6 bases). This CDR3 has 15 residues. Between the trimmed V and J ends, which lost 4 bases and 5 bases, there was a span of 14 bases. Germline-derived CDR1 and CDR2 are MGHRA and YSYEKL. The CDR3 region has the DNA TGCGCCAGCAGCCGCATGACAGGATTCAATGAAAAACTGTTTTTT. This sequence encodes CASSRMTGFNEKLFF.

This clone has just a few counts. This chain uses TRBV20-1 with TRBJ2-3; D is undetermined. The V gene lost 6 bases and the J gene lost 8 bases, with 12 bases spanning the gap. The CDR3 length is 11 residues. The germline gives CDR1 DFQATT, CDR2 SNEGSKA (reference sequence). CDR3 sequence: CSAPTGATQYF. As DNA, the CDR3 is TGCAGTGCCCCAACGGGTGCTACGCAGTATTTT.

The chain employs TRBV18 and TRBJ1-2; TRBD1 agrees at 7 bases. CDR1 is KGHSH, CDR2 LQKENI, per germline. J gave up 6 bases and V 2 bases, and 3 bases lay outside the gene matches. The CDR3 is 13 amino acids. The CDR3 DNA reads as TGTGCCAGCTCACCAGGAGGGGGCGATGGCTACACCTTC. Its translation is CASSPGGGDGYTF.

This sequence joins TRBV27 and TRBJ1-6; TRBD1 agrees at 8 bases. The trim removed 3 bases at V and 6 bases at J, leaving 1 base unmatched. The CDR3 length is 14 residues. Germline assignment: CDR1 MNHEY and CDR2 SMNVEV (reference sequence). The CDR3 DNA follows: TGTGCCAGCAGTTTCGGACAGGGTAATTCACCCCTCCACTTT. Residues: CASSFGQGNSPLHF.

The rearrangement uses TRBV10-3 and TRBJ2-2; 10 positions match TRBD1. Trimming at V came to 3 bases and at J to 6 bases, leaving 7 bases not matched to a gene. The CDR3 length is 16 residues. Germline CDR1 reads ENHRY; CDR2 reads SYGVKD. CDR3 residues: CAISEDRGLRPGELFF. The DNA of the CDR3 is TGTGCCATCAGTGAAGACAGGGGGCTGCGCCCCGGGGAGCTGTTTTTT.

V gene TRBV13 combines with J gene TRBJ2-7; tentative D call: TRBD2 (5 bases). V was pared by 3 bases and J by 0 bases, with 9 bases between. In germline, CDR1 is PRHDT, CDR2 FYEKMQ (reference sequence). This CDR3 contains 14 residues. The chain's CDR3 is CASSLGAASYEQYF. For the CDR3, the DNA is TGTGCCAGCAGCTTGGGAGCTGCCTCCTACGAGCAGTACTTC.

This chain uses TRBV6-5 with TRBJ1-3, with D unresolved. This CDR3 is built from 15 residues. Trimming pared 6 bases from V and 8 bases from J, leaving 20 bases between. Germline CDR1 and CDR2: MNHEY and SVGAGI. Written as DNA, the CDR3 is TGTGCCAGCAGCCAAGGTACATCGGGAGGAGACACCATATATTTT. Translated: CASSQGTSGGDTIYF.

This chain uses TRBV7-3 with TRBJ2-2, with D possibly being TRBD1 (6 bases). The CDR3 runs 14 residues. CDR1 SGHTA and CDR2 FQGTGA come from the germline V gene. Deletions cut 9 bases from V and 0 bases from J, with 11 bases between. CDR3 protein: CASKQGANTGELFF. As DNA, the CDR3 is TGTGCCAGTAAACAGGGCGCGAACACCGGGGAGCTGTTTTTT.

A remark on this clone: Other DNA sequences within the sample encode an identical CDR3. V usage is TRBV18 and J usage is TRBJ1-1; D remains ambiguous. V was trimmed by 3 bases and J by 2 bases, leaving 7 bases between them. CDR3 length equals 13 residues. Per germline, CDR1 KGHSH and CDR2 LQKENI. DNA of the CDR3: TGTGCCAGCTCACCCGGGAGAAACACTGAAGCTTTCTTT. Translated, it gives CASSPGRNTEAFF.